These T cell receptor gamma chains were read from a single sample in a study of gammadelta T cells in human blood. TCRdb fed the RT-PCR reads to CATT. The table shows 350 to 450 gamma-chain clones, with 4.8% occurring only once. The sequenced sample was non-Vgamma9Vdelta2 gamma-delta T cells from infant blood. The receptors shown here come from a human donor. Each CDR3 is given with its conserved first and last residue. Size is omitted from some rows. Given values are once, few, many or a class for expanded clones.

V gene: TRGV8; J gene: TRGJ1/TRGJ2; clone size: large; CDR3 DNA: TGTGCCACCTGGGATTGTAGGAAACTCTTT; CDR3 protein: CATWDCRKLF
V gene: TRGV9; J gene: TRGJ1/TRGJ2; clone size: large; CDR3 DNA: TGTGCCTTGTGGGAGTTTAAGAGAGTATTATATAAGAAACTCTTT; CDR3 protein: CALWEFKRVLYKKLF
V gene: TRGV2; J gene: TRGJ1/TRGJ2; clone size: large; CDR3 DNA: TGTGCCACCTGGGACGTGAATTATTATAAGAAACTCTTT; CDR3 protein: CATWDVNYYKKLF
V gene: TRGV3; J gene: TRGJ1/TRGJ2; clone size: few; CDR3 DNA: TGTGCCACCTGGGACAGGCAGCGGTATAAGAAACTCTTT; CDR3 protein: CATWDRQRYKKLF
V gene: TRGV8; J gene: TRGJP2; clone size: large; CDR3 DNA: TGTGCCACCTGGGATAATGGGGGGGTCGAGAGTGATTGGATCAAGACGTTT; CDR3 protein: CATWDNGGVESDWIKTF
V gene: TRGV8; J gene: TRGJ1/TRGJ2; clone size: medium-sized; CDR3 DNA: TGTGCCACCTGGGATCCACCTCAAGGTTATAAGAAACTCTTT; CDR3 protein: CATWDPPQGYKKLF
V gene: TRGV4; J gene: TRGJ1/TRGJ2; clone size: medium-sized; CDR3 DNA: TGTGCCACCTGGGCCTATTATAAGAAACTCTTT; CDR3 protein: CATWAYYKKLF
V gene: TRGV2; J gene: TRGJ1/TRGJ2; clone size: large; CDR3 DNA: TGTGCCACCTGGGACGGAAACCACTATTATAAGAAACTCTTT; CDR3 protein: CATWDGNHYYKKLF
V gene: TRGV3; J gene: TRGJ1/TRGJ2; clone size: large; CDR3 DNA: TGTGCCACCTGGGACAGGCCTTACTATTATAAGAAACTCTTT; CDR3 protein: CATWDRPYYYKKLF
V gene: TRGV2; J gene: TRGJ1/TRGJ2; clone size: hyperexpanded; CDR3 DNA: TGTGCCACCTGGGACGGGCACTATTATTATAAGAAACTCTTT; CDR3 protein: CATWDGHYYYKKLF
V gene: TRGV2; J gene: TRGJP1; clone size: large; CDR3 DNA: TGTGCCACCTGGGACGGGCAGCCGCCTGGTTGGTTCAAGATATTT; CDR3 protein: CATWDGQPPGWFKIF
V gene: TRGV2; J gene: TRGJ1/TRGJ2; clone size: .; CDR3 DNA: TGTGCCACCTGGGGTCCTAGGGGGAAACTCTTT; CDR3 protein: CATWGPRGKLF
V gene: TRGV10; J gene: TRGJP1; clone size: large; CDR3 DNA: TGTGCTGCGTGGGATTGGTTCAAGATATTT; CDR3 protein: CAAWDWFKIF
V gene: TRGV9; J gene: TRGJ1/TRGJ2; clone size: large; CDR3 DNA: TGTGCCTTGTGGGAGGACTACCTTTATAAGAAACTCTTT; CDR3 protein: CALWEDYLYKKLF
V gene: TRGV8; J gene: TRGJ1/TRGJ2; clone size: large; CDR3 DNA: TGTGCCACCTGGGATTTTTATTATAAGAAACTCTTT; CDR3 protein: CATWDFYYKKLF
V gene: TRGV2; J gene: TRGJP2; clone size: large; CDR3 DNA: TGTGCCACCTGGGACGGACATAGTAGTGATTGGATCAAGACGTTT; CDR3 protein: CATWDGHSSDWIKTF